The 16 T cell receptor beta chains reported below all come from one sample, sequenced in a study of blood T cell repertoires in COVID-19. Only in-frame clones appear in the TCRdb table, and some are missing; sequencing was by immunoSEQ multiplex PCR. The data contain roughly 71,000 clones, 84% of them singletons. What was sequenced was peripheral blood. Source of these receptors: a man aged 50 to 60 with active COVID-19.

This chain uses TRBV24-1 with TRBJ2-5; 8 nucleotides agree with TRBD2. Germline V lookup: CDR1 KGHDR, CDR2 SFDVKD. V shed 4 bases and J 4 bases; nucleotides not matched to a gene: 1. The CDR3 covers 13 residues. In DNA form, the CDR3 reads TGTGCCACCAGTGACGGGGGGGGAGAGACCCAGTACTTC. Translation gives CATSDGGGETQYF.

The CDR3 DNA sequence: TGTGCCAGCAGTTCGGACAGCCCCCAGCCCCAGCATTTT. Encoded protein: CASSSDSPQPQHF. The V gene is TRBV28, the J gene TRBJ1-5, with D possibly TRBD1 on 6 matching bases. Germline V lookup: CDR1 MDHEN, CDR2 SYDVKM. Trimming removed 4 bases at V and 7 bases at J, with 11 bases between. The CDR3 has 13 residues.

The sample holds a few counts of this clone. The gene calls are TRBV11-2 and TRBJ2-3; 7 nucleotides align to TRBD2. The V gene end was trimmed by 6 bases and the J gene end by 5 bases; junction bases not matched to a gene: 11. The length of the CDR3 is 15 residues. Germline V CDR1 and CDR2: SGHAT, FQNNGV. The CDR3 loop is CASRTTRDYGDTQYF. The CDR3 region has the DNA TGTGCCAGCAGAACAACCCGGGACTACGGAGATACGCAGTATTTT.

In this sample, this clone turned up a few times. V usage is TRBV11-1 and J usage is TRBJ2-1; possibly TRBD2 for D (5 bases). This CDR3 is built from 14 residues. Trimming took off 2 bases at V and 5 bases at J, with 10 bases between the two ends. Germline V gene lookup returns CDR1 SGHAT and CDR2 FQDESV (reference sequence). The DNA of the CDR3 is TGTGCCAGCAGCTTATATCTCGGGAACAATGAGCAGTTCTTC. This sequence encodes CASSLYLGNNEQFF.

The genes are TRBV18 and TRBJ2-2, with 9 bases lining up with TRBD1. Per germline, CDR1 KGHSH and CDR2 LQKENI. This CDR3 contains 16 residues. J was trimmed by 4 bases and V by 3 bases; bases with no gene match: 6. Written as DNA, the CDR3 is TGTGCCAGCTCACCCCTTACAGGGGGCTCCACCGGGGAGCTGTTTTTT. Residues: CASSPLTGGSTGELFF.

This chain uses TRBV5-1 with TRBJ2-2; D not certain. The CDR3 is 13 amino acids. Trimming pared 5 bases from V and 2 bases from J, leaving 7 bases between. The germline CDR1 and CDR2 sequences are SGHRS and YFSETQ. The CDR3 loop reads CASRQINTGELFF. CDR3 coding DNA: TGCGCCAGCAGACAGATTAACACCGGGGAGCTGTTTTTT.

CDR3 coding DNA: TGTGCCAGCAGCTTATTGGGGCCCGACACTGAAGCTTTCTTT. The encoded protein is CASSLLGPDTEAFF. The V gene is TRBV7-2, the J gene TRBJ1-1; the D gene is possibly TRBD1 (5 bases). Trimming removed 2 bases from V and 3 bases from J, with 10 bases in between. Germline-derived CDR1 and CDR2 are SGHTA and FQGNSA. This CDR3 region has 14 residues. The full variable domain, its missing parts supplied by reference TRBV7-2 and TRBJ1-1, is GAGVSQSPSNKVTEKGKDVELRCDPISGHTALYWYRQSLGQGLEFLIYFQGNSAPDKSGLPSDRFSAERTGGSVSTLTIQRTQQEDSAVYLCASSLLGPDTEAFFGQGTRLTVV.

The V gene is TRBV7-2, the J gene TRBJ2-5; maybe TRBD1 (7 bases). Looked up from germline, CDR1 is SGHTA and CDR2 is FQGNSA. Trimming removed 5 bases at V and 4 bases at J, with 20 bases between. CDR3 length: 16 amino acids. The CDR3 DNA reads as TGTGCCAGCAGCCGTGCGGGGCAGGGGGTATCAGAGACCCAGTACTTC. Translation: CASSRAGQGVSETQYF.

V is TRBV18 and J is TRBJ2-2, with D possibly TRBD1 on 6 matching bases. V lost 3 bases and J 2 bases, leaving 7 bases between the germline ends. CDR1 is KGHSH and CDR2 is LQKENI in the germline V gene. The CDR3 has 14 residues. The CDR3 protein is CASSPGANTGELFF. In DNA, the CDR3 is TGTGCCAGCTCACCGGGGGCCAACACCGGGGAGCTGTTTTTT.

This clone showed up just a few times. The rearrangement joins TRBV2 to TRBJ1-3; the D is unclear. CDR3 length equals 12 residues. Looked up from germline, CDR1 is SNHLY and CDR2 is FYNNEI. CDR3 bases: TGTGCGGGAGGCGCCTCTGGAAACACCATATATTTT. The encoded protein is CAGGASGNTIYF.

V usage is TRBV5-1 and J usage is TRBJ2-1; TRBD2 aligns across 9 bases. Germline V CDR1 and CDR2: SGHRS, YFSETQ. This CDR3 has 18 amino acids. With V trimmed by 0 bases and J by 6 bases, 13 bases remained unmatched. The CDR3 sequence: CASSLGIYAGGSSNEQFF. CDR3 sequence (DNA): TGCGCCAGCAGCTTGGGAATCTATGCGGGAGGGTCATCCAATGAGCAGTTCTTC.

V usage is TRBV9 and J usage is TRBJ2-2; TRBD1 matches at 7 bases. V lost 7 bases, J lost 4 bases, and 4 bases stayed unmatched. The germline CDR1 and CDR2 sequences are SGDLS and YYNGEE. The CDR3 spans 13 residues. The CDR3, as DNA: TGTGCCAGCCGGACAGGCTTCACCGGGGAGCTGTTTTTT. Residues: CASRTGFTGELFF.

J is TRBJ1-2 and V is TRBV7-9; D may be TRBD1 (6 bases). Trimming cost V 7 bases and J 2 bases, with 11 bases left between them. Germline V CDR1 and CDR2: SEHNR, FQNEAQ (reference sequence). The CDR3 is made up of 13 amino acids. CDR3 in DNA: TGTGCCAGCAACGCAGGGGAGAACTATGGCTACACCTTC. Translation gives CASNAGENYGYTF.

This clone was found a few times. The chain carries TRBV19 and TRBJ2-2, with 11 bases identical to TRBD2. Germline V lookup: CDR1 LNHDA, CDR2 SQIVND (reference sequence). J gave up 7 bases and V 7 bases, and 11 bases lay outside the gene matches. The CDR3 has 16 residues. Here the CDR3 reads CASTQPLAGVVGELFF. The CDR3 nucleotides read TGTGCCAGTACCCAGCCACTAGCGGGAGTGGTCGGGGAGCTGTTTTTT. The entire variable domain, with the rest obtained from reference TRBV19 and TRBJ2-2, is as follows: DGGITQSPKYLFRKEGQNVTLSCEQNLNHDAMYWYRQDPGQGLRLIYYSQIVNDFQKGDIAEGYSVSREKKESFPLTVTSAQKNPTAFYLCASTQPLAGVVGELFFGEGSRLTVL.

The sample holds one count of this clone. This sequence joins TRBV6-5 and TRBJ2-7; D gene ambiguous. The CDR3 totals 12 residues. The germline V gene encodes CDR1 MNHEY and CDR2 SVGAGI. The V and J ends lost 7 bases and 3 bases respectively, with 10 bases between them. CDR3 bases: TGTGCCAGCAATCAACCCGGCTACGAGCAGTACTTC. Its translation: CASNQPGYEQYF.

The V gene is TRBV5-1, the J gene TRBJ2-6; D call uncertain. The CDR3 covers 15 residues. Looked up from germline, CDR1 is SGHRS and CDR2 is YFSETQ. Trimming took 0 bases from V and 1 from J, leaving 5 bases between them. Written as DNA, the CDR3 is TGCGCCAGCAGCTTGGACCGGTCTGGGGCCAACGTCCTGACTTTC. Protein product: CASSLDRSGANVLTF.